The clone carrying this T cell receptor beta chain was observed once. Its antigen is unidentified. These data originate in a study of Ad26.COV2.S vaccination and SARS-CoV-2 variants. Whole-study context: Administration of Ad26.COV2.S was intramuscular, either once or twice 56 days apart. Study-level results: Vaccine recipients had higher spike-specific TCR breadth than placebo recipients. Estimates derived from TCR breadth and depth analyses may have underestimated total T cell responses.

The assay was immunoSEQ multiplex PCR, and TCRdb's table has in-frame clones only and misses some. The table has some 370,000 clones, about 80% seen once. As for treatment: roughly 18 received Ad26.COV2.S at low or high dose, single or two shots; several received placebo; per-sample allocation not given. Samples analyzed were those drawn on day 63 after the first vaccine or placebo injection. The germline gives CDR1 SGHTA, CDR2 FQGNSA. V shed 4 bases and J shed 2 bases, with 9 bases lying between them. There are 13 residues in the CDR3. The chain is built from TRBV7-2 and TRBJ2-7; maybe TRBD2 (5 bases). The sequences come from peripheral blood, collected in a trial of Ad26.COV2.S vaccine versus placebo. This TCR was recovered from a person aged 18-65 years who received the Ad26.COV2.S COVID-19 vaccine or a placebo. DNA for the CDR3: TGTGCCAGCAGCTCAGCGGTGCCCTACGAGCAGTACTTC. Translation gives CASSSAVPYEQYF. The full variable domain, rest sourced from reference TRBV7-2 and TRBJ2-7, is GAGVSQSPSNKVTEKGKDVELRCDPISGHTALYWYRQSLGQGLEFLIYFQGNSAPDKSGLPSDRFSAERTGGSVSTLTIQRTQQEDSAVYLCASSSAVPYEQYFGPGTRLTVT.